What follows are 29 T cell receptor beta chains derived from one specimen sequenced in a study of T cells in Graves' hyperthyroidism and ophthalmopathy. TCR beta CDR3 regions were amplified from RNA. HTBI primers drove first-round RT-PCR of the TCR CDR3. TCRdb ran MiXCR on the multiplex PCR reads and lists one entry per CDR3 protein. The data show a few hundred thousand distinct CDR3 sequences, 15% to 18% seen once. The sample was blood. These receptors originate from a woman in her 30s with Graves' hyperthyroidism.

This clonotype was found many times. This sequence joins TRBV12-3 or TRBV12-4 and TRBJ2-3; TRBD2 matches 10 bases. Unmatched junction bases numbered 6, after V lost 7 bases and J lost 2 bases. The CDR3 sequence is 15 residues long. CDR3 loop: CASILAGATTDTQYF. CDR3 DNA sequence: TGTGCCAGCATCCTAGCGGGAGCGACCACAGATACGCAGTATTTT.

There are many counts of this clonotype. The genes are TRBV5-1 and TRBJ1-4; D gene unclear. The CDR3 sequence is 14 residues long. CDR1 and CDR2 from the germline V gene are SGHRS and YFSETQ. The V and J ends lost 2 bases and 8 bases respectively, with 13 bases between them. CDR3 DNA: TGCGCCAGCAGCTTATCCGGGTACAACGAAAAACTGTTTTTT. Protein product: CASSLSGYNEKLFF.

This clonotype has ten or more counts. This chain links TRBV11-2 with TRBJ2-1; no firm D call. Trimming removed 5 bases from V and 5 bases from J, with 4 bases in between. The CDR3 has 11 residues. From germline, CDR1 is SGHAT and CDR2 FQNNGV. The CDR3 DNA sequence: TGTGCCAGCAGCCGTAACAATGAGCAGTTCTTC. Encoded protein: CASSRNNEQFF.

This clonotype was counted at least ten times. This chain uses TRBV9 with TRBJ1-2; 8 bases line up with TRBD1. This CDR3 comprises 15 residues. Germline V gene lookup returns CDR1 SGDLS and CDR2 YYNGEE. V shed 0 bases, J shed 2 bases, and the junction held 3 bases outside the gene matches. In DNA, the CDR3 is TGTGCCAGCAGCGTAGCCAGGACAGGGAACTATGGCTACACCTTC. As protein: CASSVARTGNYGYTF.

The sample holds a few counts of this clonotype. The J gene is TRBJ2-1, the V gene TRBV20-1, with TRBD2 matching over 10 bases. There are 17 residues in the CDR3. The junction had 15 bases not matched to a gene; V was cut back by 0 bases and J by 10 bases. Germline V gene data show CDR1 as DFQATT and CDR2 as SNEGSKA (reference sequence). Here the CDR3 DNA reads TGCAGTGCTAGAGATGTGGTGGGAGCGGGAGGGCCCTGGGAGCAGTTCTTC. Translation gives CSARDVVGAGGPWEQFF.

This clonotype was observed at least ten times. The chain recombines TRBV27 with TRBJ1-2; 9 bases align to TRBD1. The germline CDR1 and CDR2 sequences are MNHEY and SMNVEV (reference sequence). This CDR3 spans 13 amino acids. The V gene end was trimmed by 5 bases and the J gene end by 6 bases; junction bases not matched to a gene: 4. The CDR3 here is CASSVRTGDGYTF. CDR3 sequence (DNA): TGTGCCAGCAGTGTCAGGACAGGGGATGGCTACACCTTC.

The chain links TRBV7-9 to TRBJ2-1; 10 nucleotides align to TRBD2. With 3 bases clipped from V and 0 bases from J, the junction kept 11 bases outside the gene matches. Germline CDR1 is SEHNR and CDR2 is FQNEAQ (reference sequence). The CDR3 length is 19 residues. CDR3 residues: CASSFPRTSGHHSYNEQFF. CDR3 nucleotides: TGTGCCAGCAGCTTCCCTCGGACTAGCGGTCATCACTCCTACAATGAGCAGTTCTTC.

Comment on this clonotype: A much larger clone differs by one base, so this may be a read error. The conserved phenylalanine or tryptophan normally closing the CDR3 is absent here, so this likely arose from a read error. The chain recombines TRBV3-1 with TRBJ2-7, with D tentatively TRBD1 (6 bases). The CDR3 sequence is 15 residues long. V lost 1 base, J lost 4 bases, and 14 bases lay in between. Germline lookup yields CDR1 LGHDT and CDR2 YNNKEL (reference sequence). CDR3 nucleotides: TGTGCCAGCAGCCAAGGTCTGGGGGCCTGGTACGAGCAGTACCTC. It translates to CASSQGLGAWYEQYL.

J is TRBJ1-2 and V is TRBV19; the match to TRBD1 covers 9 bases. With V trimmed by 4 bases and J by 8 bases, 2 bases remained unmatched. This CDR3 has 12 residues. Germline CDR1 LNHDA, CDR2 SQIVND (reference sequence). CDR3 region: CASSTTGGGYTF. In DNA form, the CDR3 reads TGTGCCAGTAGTACAACAGGGGGCGGCTACACCTTC. The entire variable domain, with the rest obtained from reference TRBV19 and TRBJ1-2, is as follows: DGGITQSPKYLFRKEGQNVTLSCEQNLNHDAMYWYRQDPGQGLRLIYYSQIVNDFQKGDIAEGYSVSREKKESFPLTVTSAQKNPTAFYLCASSTTGGGYTFGSGTRLTVV.

J is TRBJ1-5 and V is TRBV19; weak D call: TRBD1 (5 bases). This CDR3 comprises 15 residues. Germline CDR1 is LNHDA and CDR2 is SQIVND (reference sequence). V lost 6 bases, J lost 9 bases, and 21 bases lay in between. The CDR3 region has the DNA TGTGCCAGTAGCAGAAGCCAGGGCTTTATCACGCCCCAGCATTTT. Protein sequence: CASSRSQGFITPQHF. Based on the CDR3 plus reference TRBV19 and TRBJ1-5, the full variable domain is DGGITQSPKYLFRKEGQNVTLSCEQNLNHDAMYWYRQDPGQGLRLIYYSQIVNDFQKGDIAEGYSVSREKKESFPLTVTSAQKNPTAFYLCASSRSQGFITPQHFGDGTRLSIL.

This clonotype was seen ten or more times. The chain is built from TRBV5-5 and TRBJ1-2; D call uncertain. The germline CDR1 and CDR2 sequences are SGHKS and YYEKEE (reference sequence). The CDR3 totals 13 residues. The V end was cut by 0 bases, the J end by 6 bases, with 9 bases between. DNA for the CDR3: TGTGCCAGCAGCTTGGCCCCCCCTGATGGCTACACCTTC. This translates into CASSLAPPDGYTF.

The table lists this clonotype with many counts. V and J are TRBV5-1 and TRBJ2-7, with D perhaps TRBD1 (5 bases). The CDR3 is 14 amino acids. CDR1 SGHRS and CDR2 YFSETQ come from the germline V gene. Trimming removed 4 bases from V and 2 bases from J, with 13 bases in between. The CDR3 reads CASSRTGVTYEQYF. Written as DNA, the CDR3 is TGCGCCAGCAGCAGAACAGGAGTTACCTACGAGCAGTACTTC.

This clonotype was detected many times. The chain carries TRBV6-1 and TRBJ2-7, with TRBD1 matching 7 bases. The CDR3 covers 16 residues. The junction had 9 bases not matched to a gene; V was cut back by 2 bases and J by 2 bases. Germline V gives CDR1 MNHNS, CDR2 SASEGT. CDR3 sequence reads: CASSERLTGYPYEQYF. As DNA, the CDR3 is TGTGCCAGCAGTGAAAGGTTGACAGGGTACCCCTACGAGCAGTACTTC.

This clonotype was seen ten or more times. The gene calls are TRBV30 and TRBJ1-1; D uncertain. V shed 4 bases and J shed 7 bases, with 10 bases lying between them. Germline V gene sequence: CDR1 GTSNPN, CDR2 SVGIG (reference sequence). The CDR3 is 11 residues long. The CDR3, as DNA: TGTGCCTGGAATAGGCCGAATGAAGCTTTCTTT. Protein product: CAWNRPNEAFF.

This clonotype showed up many times. V usage is TRBV30 and J usage is TRBJ2-1, with TRBD1 matching over 8 bases. From germline, CDR1 is GTSNPN and CDR2 SVGIG (reference sequence). V lost 5 bases, J lost 9 bases, and 3 bases stayed unmatched. This CDR3 spans 11 amino acids. The CDR3, as DNA: TGTGCCTGGGAACAGGGGGGTGAGCAGTTCTTC. The encoded protein is CAWEQGGEQFF.

This clonotype was counted at least ten times. The chain links TRBV12-5 to TRBJ2-1; 10 positions agree with TRBD2. The CDR3 has 17 residues. The V and J ends lost 1 base and 1 base, in that order; junction bases with no gene match: 4. The V gene's germline CDR1 is LGHNT and CDR2 FRNRAP. CDR3 in amino acids: CASGLGAGGVSYNEQFF. CDR3 DNA sequence: TGTGCTAGTGGTTTGGGAGCGGGAGGGGTATCCTACAATGAGCAGTTCTTC.

This clonotype appeared many times. The rearrangement links TRBV2 to TRBJ2-1, with 14 bases aligning to TRBD2. Germline loops: CDR1 SNHLY, CDR2 FYNNEI. This CDR3 comprises 16 residues. Trimming at V came to 6 bases and at J to 7 bases, leaving 8 bases not matched to a gene. CDR3 sequence: CASRGTSGSVGNEQFF. The CDR3 region has the DNA TGTGCCAGCAGGGGGACTAGCGGGAGTGTGGGGAATGAGCAGTTCTTC.

This clonotype has a count of ten or more. The chain carries TRBV2 and TRBJ2-5, with 8 bases matching TRBD1. The CDR3 spans 14 residues. Germline V gene data show CDR1 as SNHLY and CDR2 as FYNNEI. J was trimmed by 2 bases and V by 6 bases; bases with no gene match: 5. The CDR3 DNA follows: TGTGCCAGCAGCATGACAGGGGTGCAAGAGACCCAGTACTTC. Residues: CASSMTGVQETQYF.

Only a few counts were recorded for this clonotype. This sequence joins TRBV7-2 and TRBJ1-3, with 7 bases identical to TRBD1. V shed 5 bases, J shed 0 bases, and the junction held 10 bases outside the gene matches. Per the germline V gene, CDR1 is SGHTA and CDR2 is FQGNSA. This CDR3 is built from 17 residues. The CDR3 here is CASSRERDSNSGNTIYF. CDR3 sequence (DNA): TGTGCCAGCAGCCGCGAGAGGGACAGCAACTCTGGAAACACCATATATTTT.

The chain joins TRBV5-1 to TRBJ2-7; 13 bases line up with TRBD2. The V gene's germline CDR1 is SGHRS and CDR2 YFSETQ. There are 16 residues in the CDR3. Germline trimming cut 4 bases from V and 3 bases from J; bases unmatched to any gene: 7. CDR3 DNA sequence: TGCGCCAGCAGCCAACTAGCGGGAGGGCACCGCTACGAGCAGTACTTC. This sequence encodes CASSQLAGGHRYEQYF.

The chain recombines TRBV7-2 with TRBJ2-1, with 12 bases aligning to TRBD2. From germline, CDR1 is SGHTA and CDR2 FQGNSA. V shed 5 bases and J 6 bases; nucleotides not matched to a gene: 2. The CDR3 consists of 14 residues. Here the CDR3 DNA reads TGTGCCAGCAGCCGGACTAGCGGGATCAATGAGCAGTTCTTC. It specifies CASSRTSGINEQFF.

The chain couples TRBV5-4 to TRBJ2-3; D gene unclear. CDR1 and CDR2 (germline): SGHNT, YYREEE (reference sequence). V lost 2 bases and J 1 base, leaving 14 bases between the germline ends. The CDR3 loop spans 16 amino acids. The CDR3 loop reads CASSLGSARGTDTQYF. As DNA, the CDR3 is TGTGCCAGCAGCTTAGGTTCGGCTAGGGGCACAGATACGCAGTATTTT.

This chain joins TRBV6-2 or TRBV6-3 and TRBJ1-2; TRBD1 matches 10 bases. V dropped 2 bases and J dropped 6; count of bases not matched to a gene: 3. This CDR3 comprises 14 residues. Germline CDR1 and CDR2: MNHEY and SVGEGT. Written as DNA, the CDR3 is TGTGCCAGCAGTTACGGACAGGGGGGAAATGGCTACACCTTC. Encoded protein: CASSYGQGGNGYTF.

Many counts were recorded for this clonotype. The V call is TRBV18, the J call TRBJ2-5; TRBD2 might be the D (5 bases). The CDR3 totals 12 residues. V was pared by 3 bases and J by 6 bases, with 8 bases between. CDR1 KGHSH and CDR2 LQKENI come from the germline V gene. CDR3: CASSPGEKTQYF. CDR3 sequence (DNA): TGTGCCAGCTCACCGGGAGAAAAGACCCAGTACTTC.

This clonotype was counted a few times. V usage is TRBV27 and J usage is TRBJ2-5; 8 bases line up with TRBD2. Germline V gene sequence: CDR1 MNHEY, CDR2 SMNVEV (reference sequence). J lost 1 base, V lost 5 bases, and 6 bases had no gene match. The CDR3 contains 15 residues. This CDR3 reads CASSPRAGGQETQYF. In DNA, the CDR3 is TGTGCCAGCAGTCCCCGGGCGGGAGGCCAAGAGACCCAGTACTTC.

This clonotype was seen more than once but under ten times. This chain links TRBV5-5 with TRBJ2-3; no clear D gene. In germline, CDR1 is SGHKS, CDR2 YYEKEE (reference sequence). Trimming left V 4 bases short and J 6 bases short, with 12 bases between. The CDR3 is 13 residues long. The CDR3 region is CASSGNYGDTQYF. In DNA, the CDR3 is TGTGCCAGCAGCGGTAATTATGGGGATACGCAGTATTTT.

This clonotype came up a few times. The V and J genes are TRBV7-9 and TRBJ2-3; possible D gene TRBD1, 5 bases. Trimming removed 6 bases from V and 3 bases from J, with 10 bases in between. Germline values: CDR1 SEHNR, CDR2 FQNEAQ (reference sequence). The CDR3 totals 13 residues. The CDR3 DNA follows: TGTGCCAGCAGAAATCAGGGAACAGATACGCAGTATTTT. It encodes CASRNQGTDTQYF.

This clonotype was seen many times. The V call is TRBV27, the J call TRBJ2-1; no clear D gene. Germline CDR1 is MNHEY and CDR2 is SMNVEV (reference sequence). The V end was cut by 3 bases, the J end by 0 bases, with 12 bases between. The CDR3 has 16 amino acids. This chain's CDR3 is CASSFLRSASYNEQFF. As DNA, the CDR3 is TGTGCCAGCAGTTTCTTGCGGAGCGCCTCCTACAATGAGCAGTTCTTC.

This clonotype was recorded many times. CDR3 sequence reads: CASSYGTSGRVSTGELFF. The CDR3 DNA sequence: TGTGCCAGCAGCTATGGGACTAGCGGGAGGGTGAGCACCGGGGAGCTGTTTTTT. The genes are TRBV7-2 and TRBJ2-2, with TRBD2 matching 16 bases. Trimming took 4 bases from V and 4 from J; bases not matched to a gene: 6. Germline CDR1 SGHTA, CDR2 FQGNSA. The CDR3 contains 18 residues.